This TCR beta chain was sequenced for a study of cytomegalovirus exposure and HLA in healthy donors. PCR amplification relied on 60 Vbeta primers (plus 13 Jbeta primers). Clones were sequenced by immunoSEQ multiplex PCR, and TCRdb holds only the in-frame ones, with some missing. The profile shows 100,000 or so clones, approximately 84% of them singletons. The CDR3 runs 14 residues. Germline CDR1 and CDR2: SGHVS and FQNEAQ. Trimming took 5 bases from V and 3 from J, leaving 10 bases between them. The receptor was derived from a man aged 18 to 29 in good health and CMV-seronegative. This rearrangement joins TRBV7-8 to TRBJ2-2, with a tentative D call TRBD2 (6 bases). Material for sequencing was PBMCs. The CDR3 sequence is CASSTGDYTGELFF. The DNA of the CDR3 is TGTGCCAGCAGCACGGGGGATTACACCGGGGAGCTGTTTTTT.